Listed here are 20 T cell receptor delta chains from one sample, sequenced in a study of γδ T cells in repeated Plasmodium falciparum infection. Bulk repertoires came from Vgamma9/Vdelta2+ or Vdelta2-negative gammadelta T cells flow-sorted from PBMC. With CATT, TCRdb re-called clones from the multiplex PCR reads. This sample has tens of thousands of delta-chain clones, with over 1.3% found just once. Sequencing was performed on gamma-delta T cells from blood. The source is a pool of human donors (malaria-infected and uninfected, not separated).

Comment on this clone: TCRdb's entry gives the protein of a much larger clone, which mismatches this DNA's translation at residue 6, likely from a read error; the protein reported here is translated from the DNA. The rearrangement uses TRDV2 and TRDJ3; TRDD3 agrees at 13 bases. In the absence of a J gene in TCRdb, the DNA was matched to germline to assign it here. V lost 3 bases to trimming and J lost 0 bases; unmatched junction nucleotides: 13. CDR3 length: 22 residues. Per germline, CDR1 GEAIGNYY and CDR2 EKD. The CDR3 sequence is CACDPLDWGIRVGSWDTRQMFF. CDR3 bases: TGTGCCTGTGACCCCCTGGACTGGGGGATACGCGTGGGCTCCTGGGACACCCGACAGATGTTTTTC.

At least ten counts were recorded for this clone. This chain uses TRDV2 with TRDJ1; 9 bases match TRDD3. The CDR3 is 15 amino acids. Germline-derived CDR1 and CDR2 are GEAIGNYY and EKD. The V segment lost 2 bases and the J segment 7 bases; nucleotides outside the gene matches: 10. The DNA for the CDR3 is TGTGCCTGTGACAGTCTGACTGGGGGAAACTCTAAACTCATCTTT. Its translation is CACDSLTGGNSKLIF.

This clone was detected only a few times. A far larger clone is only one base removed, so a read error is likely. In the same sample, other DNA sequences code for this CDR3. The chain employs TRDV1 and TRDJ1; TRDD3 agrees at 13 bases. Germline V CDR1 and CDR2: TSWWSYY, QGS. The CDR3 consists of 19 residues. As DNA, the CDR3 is TGTGCCCTCAATCACAAGGCAAACTGGGGGATACGGCCCACCGATAAACTCACCTTT. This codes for CALNHKANWGIRPTDKLTF.

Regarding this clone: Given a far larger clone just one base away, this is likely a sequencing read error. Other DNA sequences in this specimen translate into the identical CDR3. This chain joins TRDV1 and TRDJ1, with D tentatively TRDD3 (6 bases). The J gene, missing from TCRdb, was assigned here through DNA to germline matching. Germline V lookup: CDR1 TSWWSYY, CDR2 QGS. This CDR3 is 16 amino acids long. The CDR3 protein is CALGELDPLYTDKLIF. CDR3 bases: TGTGCTCTGGGGGAACTGGACCCATTGTACACCGATAAACTCATCTTT.

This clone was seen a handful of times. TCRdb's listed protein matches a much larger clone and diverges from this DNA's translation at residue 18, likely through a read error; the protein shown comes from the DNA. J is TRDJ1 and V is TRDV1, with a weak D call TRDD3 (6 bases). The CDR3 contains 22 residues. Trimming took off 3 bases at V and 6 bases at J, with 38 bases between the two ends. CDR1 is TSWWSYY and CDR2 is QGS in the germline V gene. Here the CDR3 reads CALGDHHYFFHWAALRTNKLIF. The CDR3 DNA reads TGTGCTCTTGGGGACCATCACTACTTCTTTCACTGGGCCGCCCTCCGTACCAATAAACTCATCTTT.

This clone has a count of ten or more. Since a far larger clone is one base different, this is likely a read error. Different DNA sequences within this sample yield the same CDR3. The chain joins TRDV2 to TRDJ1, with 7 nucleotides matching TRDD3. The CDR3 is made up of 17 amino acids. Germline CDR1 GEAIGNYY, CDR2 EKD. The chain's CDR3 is CACDTVGEAPRTDKLIF. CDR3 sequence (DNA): TGTGCCTGTGACACCGTGGGGGAGGCCCCGAGAACCGATAAGCTCATCTTT.

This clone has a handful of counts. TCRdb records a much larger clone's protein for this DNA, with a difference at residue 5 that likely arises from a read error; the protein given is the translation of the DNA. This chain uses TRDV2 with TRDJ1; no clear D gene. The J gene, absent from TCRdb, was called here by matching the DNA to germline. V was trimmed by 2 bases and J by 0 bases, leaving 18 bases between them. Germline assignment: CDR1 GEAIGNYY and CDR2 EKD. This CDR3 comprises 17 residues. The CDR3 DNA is TGTGCCTGTGACATCGTCGCCAGTGACCCGTACACCGATAAACTCATCTTT. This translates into CACDIVASDPYTDKLIF.

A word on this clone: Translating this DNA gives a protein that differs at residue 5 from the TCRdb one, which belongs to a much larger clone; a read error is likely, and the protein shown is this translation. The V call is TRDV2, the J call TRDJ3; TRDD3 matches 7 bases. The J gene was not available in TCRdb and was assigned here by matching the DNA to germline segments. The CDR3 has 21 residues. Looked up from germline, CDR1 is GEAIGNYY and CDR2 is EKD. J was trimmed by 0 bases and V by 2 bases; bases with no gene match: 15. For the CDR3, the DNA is TGTGCCTGTGACAGAGTAGCTCCCGGGGGATCTAGCTCCTGGGACACCCGACAGATGTTTTTC. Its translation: CACDRVAPGGSSSWDTRQMFF.

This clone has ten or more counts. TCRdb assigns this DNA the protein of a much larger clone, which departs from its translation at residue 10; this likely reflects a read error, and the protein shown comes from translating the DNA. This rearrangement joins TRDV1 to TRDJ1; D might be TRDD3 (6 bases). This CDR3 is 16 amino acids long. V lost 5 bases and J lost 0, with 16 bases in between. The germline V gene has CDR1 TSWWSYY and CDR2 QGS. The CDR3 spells CALGKRRGTNTDKLIF. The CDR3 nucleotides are TGTGCTCTTGGGAAGAGAAGGGGGACCAACACCGATAAACTCATCTTT.

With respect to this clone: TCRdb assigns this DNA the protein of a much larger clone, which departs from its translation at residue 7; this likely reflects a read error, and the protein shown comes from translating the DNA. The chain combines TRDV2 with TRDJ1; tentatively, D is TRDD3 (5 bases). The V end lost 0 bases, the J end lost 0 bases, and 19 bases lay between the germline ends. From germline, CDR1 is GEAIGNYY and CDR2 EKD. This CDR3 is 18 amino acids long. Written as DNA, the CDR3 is TGTGCCTGTGACACCGTGGTGCTGGGACTAGGTTACACCGATAAACTCATCTTT. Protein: CACDTVVLGLGYTDKLIF.

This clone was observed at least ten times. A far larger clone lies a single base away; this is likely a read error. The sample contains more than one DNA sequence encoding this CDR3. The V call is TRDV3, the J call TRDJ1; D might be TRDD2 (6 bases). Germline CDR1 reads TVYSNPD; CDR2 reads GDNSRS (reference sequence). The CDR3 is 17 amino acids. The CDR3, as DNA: TGCGCCTTCCGTGGGGCTTGGGTCCCATGGGAGGCCGGTAAACTCATCTTT. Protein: CAFRGAWVPWEAGKLIF.

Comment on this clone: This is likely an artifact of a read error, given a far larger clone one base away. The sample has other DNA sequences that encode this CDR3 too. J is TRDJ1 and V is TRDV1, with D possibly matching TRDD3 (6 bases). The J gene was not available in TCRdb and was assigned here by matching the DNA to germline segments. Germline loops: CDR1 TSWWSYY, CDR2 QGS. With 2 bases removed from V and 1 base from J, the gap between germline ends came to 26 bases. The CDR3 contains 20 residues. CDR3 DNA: TGTGCTCTTGGGGAATACCGTTTGGCTGGAGGATACCCAGGCACCGATAAACTCATCTTT. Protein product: CALGEYRLAGGYPGTDKLIF.

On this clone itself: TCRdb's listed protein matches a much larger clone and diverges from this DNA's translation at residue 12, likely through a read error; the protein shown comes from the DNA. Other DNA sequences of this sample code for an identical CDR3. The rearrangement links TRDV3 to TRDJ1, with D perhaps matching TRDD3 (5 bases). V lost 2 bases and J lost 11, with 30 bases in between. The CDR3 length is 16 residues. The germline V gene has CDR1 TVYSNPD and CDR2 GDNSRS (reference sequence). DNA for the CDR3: TGTGCCTTTTACATAATGGGGCCTCCGTACACCGGTAAGCTCATCTTT. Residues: CAFYIMGPPYTGKLIF.

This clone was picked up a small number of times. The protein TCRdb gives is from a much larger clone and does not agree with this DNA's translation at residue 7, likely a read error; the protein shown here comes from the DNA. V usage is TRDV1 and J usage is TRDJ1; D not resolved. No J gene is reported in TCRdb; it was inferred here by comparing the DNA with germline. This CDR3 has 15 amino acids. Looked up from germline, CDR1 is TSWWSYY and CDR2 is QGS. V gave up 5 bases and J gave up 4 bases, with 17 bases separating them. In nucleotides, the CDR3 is TGTGCTCTTGGGTTAATCCACCTCCACCGCGATAAACTCATCTTT. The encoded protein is CALGLIHLHRDKLIF.

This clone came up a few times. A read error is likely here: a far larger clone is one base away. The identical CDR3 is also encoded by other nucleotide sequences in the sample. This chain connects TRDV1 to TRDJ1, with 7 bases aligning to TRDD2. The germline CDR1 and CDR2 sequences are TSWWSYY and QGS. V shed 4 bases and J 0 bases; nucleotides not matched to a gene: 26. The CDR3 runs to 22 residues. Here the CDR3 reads CALGVLIPTPDTYAGYTDKLIF. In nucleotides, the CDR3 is TGTGCTCTTGGGGTCCTTATTCCTACCCCAGATACTTACGCGGGATACACCGATAAACTCATCTTT.

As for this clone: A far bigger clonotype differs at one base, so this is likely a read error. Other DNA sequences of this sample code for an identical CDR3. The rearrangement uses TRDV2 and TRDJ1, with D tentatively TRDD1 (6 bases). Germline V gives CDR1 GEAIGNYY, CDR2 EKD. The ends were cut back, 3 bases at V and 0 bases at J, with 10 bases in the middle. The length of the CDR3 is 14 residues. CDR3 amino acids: CACDGIVNTDKLIF. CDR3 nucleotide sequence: TGTGCCTGTGACGGAATAGTCAACACCGATAAACTCATCTTT.

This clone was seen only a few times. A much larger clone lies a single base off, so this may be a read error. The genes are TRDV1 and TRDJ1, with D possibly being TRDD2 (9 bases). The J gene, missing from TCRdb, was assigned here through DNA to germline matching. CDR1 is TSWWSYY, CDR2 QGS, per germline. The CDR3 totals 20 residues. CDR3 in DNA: TGTGCTCTTGGGGAAGGCCTTCCTACGTTACTGGGGGCGTACACCGATAGACTCATCTTT. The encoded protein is CALGEGLPTLLGAYTDRLIF.

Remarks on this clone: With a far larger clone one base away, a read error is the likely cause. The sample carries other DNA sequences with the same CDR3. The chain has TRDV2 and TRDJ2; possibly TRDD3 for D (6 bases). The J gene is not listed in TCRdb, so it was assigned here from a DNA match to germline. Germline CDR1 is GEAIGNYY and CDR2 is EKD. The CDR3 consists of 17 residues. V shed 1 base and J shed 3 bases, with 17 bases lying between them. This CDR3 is CACDTVLGTNLTAQLFF. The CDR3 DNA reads TGTGCCTGTGACACTGTACTGGGAACGAACCTGACAGCACAACTCTTCTTT.

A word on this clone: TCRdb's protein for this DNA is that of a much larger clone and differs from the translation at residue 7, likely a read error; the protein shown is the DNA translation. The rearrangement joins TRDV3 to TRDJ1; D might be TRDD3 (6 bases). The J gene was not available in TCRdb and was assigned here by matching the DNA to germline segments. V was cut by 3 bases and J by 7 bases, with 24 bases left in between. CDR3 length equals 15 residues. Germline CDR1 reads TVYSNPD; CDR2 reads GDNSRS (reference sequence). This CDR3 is CALVLPSGIRGKLIF. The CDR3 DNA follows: TGTGCCTTAGTTCTTCCCTCGGGGATTAGGGGTAAACTCATCTTT.

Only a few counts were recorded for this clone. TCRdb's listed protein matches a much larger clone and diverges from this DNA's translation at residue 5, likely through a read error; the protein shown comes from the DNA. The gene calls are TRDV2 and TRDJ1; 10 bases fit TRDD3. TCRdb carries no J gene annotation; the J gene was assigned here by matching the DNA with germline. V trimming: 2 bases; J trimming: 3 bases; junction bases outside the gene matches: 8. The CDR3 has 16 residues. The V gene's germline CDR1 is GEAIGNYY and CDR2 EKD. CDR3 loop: CACDIWGIGWADKLIF. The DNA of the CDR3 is TGTGCCTGTGACATCTGGGGGATAGGGTGGGCCGATAAACTCATCTTT.